The clone carrying this T cell receptor (beta chain) was counted only a few times. TCRdb processed the 5' RACE reads anew with MiXCR; each CDR3 protein has one entry. The sample lists 60,000 to 70,000 distinct CDR3 sequences, less than 20% occurring once. This CDR3 comprises 14 residues. The germline V gene encodes CDR1 SGHTA and CDR2 FQGTGA. Trimming took off 4 bases at V and 8 bases at J, with 12 bases between the two ends. The entry originates in a study of HIV-infected patients and healthy controls. The sequencing input was CD4+ T cells from blood. This chain connects TRBV7-3 to TRBJ1-6; D unresolved. This sequence originates from a human donor in good health. CDR3 DNA: TGTGCCAGCAGCTCCGACGTCAGGCATTCACCCCTCCACTTT. Translated: CASSSDVRHSPLHF.